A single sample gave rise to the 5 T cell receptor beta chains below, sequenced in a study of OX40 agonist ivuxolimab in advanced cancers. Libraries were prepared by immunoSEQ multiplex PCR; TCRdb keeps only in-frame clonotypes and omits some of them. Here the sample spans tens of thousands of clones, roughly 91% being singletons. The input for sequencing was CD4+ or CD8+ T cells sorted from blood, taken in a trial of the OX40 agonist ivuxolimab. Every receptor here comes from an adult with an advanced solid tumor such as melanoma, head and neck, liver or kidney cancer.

The chain's CDR3 is CASSYTTVSAGGYTF. In DNA, the CDR3 is TGTGCCAGCAGTTACACGACAGTCAGCGCAGGCGGCTACACCTTC. This chain links TRBV6-6 with TRBJ1-2, with D perhaps TRBD1 (5 bases). Germline V CDR1 and CDR2: MNHNY, SVGAGI (reference sequence). The CDR3 is 15 amino acids. V was cut by 2 bases and J by 8 bases, with 18 bases left in between.

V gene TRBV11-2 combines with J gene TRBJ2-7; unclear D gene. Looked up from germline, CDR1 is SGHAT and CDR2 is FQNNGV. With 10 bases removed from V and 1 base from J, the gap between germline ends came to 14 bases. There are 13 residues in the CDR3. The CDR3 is CATLFPGSYEQYF. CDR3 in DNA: TGTGCCACCCTCTTCCCAGGTTCCTACGAGCAGTACTTC. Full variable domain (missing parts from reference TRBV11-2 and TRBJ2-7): EAGVAQSPRYKIIEKRQSVAFWCNPISGHATLYWYQQILGQGPKLLIQFQNNGVVDDSQLPKDRFSAERLKGVDSTLKIQPAKLEDSAVYLCATLFPGSYEQYFGPGTRLTVT.

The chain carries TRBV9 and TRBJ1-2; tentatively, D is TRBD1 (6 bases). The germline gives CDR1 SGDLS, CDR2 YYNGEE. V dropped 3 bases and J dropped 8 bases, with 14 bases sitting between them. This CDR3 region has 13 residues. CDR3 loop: CASSDREGKGYTF. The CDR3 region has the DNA TGTGCCAGCAGCGACAGGGAAGGGAAGGGCTACACCTTC.

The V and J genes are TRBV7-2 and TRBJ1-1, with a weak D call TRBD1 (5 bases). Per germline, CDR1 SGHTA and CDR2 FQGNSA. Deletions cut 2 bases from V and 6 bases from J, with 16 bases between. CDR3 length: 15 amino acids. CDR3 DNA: TGTGCCAGCAGCTTACCCGGGACGGCTCTCGCTGAAGCTTTCTTT. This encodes CASSLPGTALAEAFF.

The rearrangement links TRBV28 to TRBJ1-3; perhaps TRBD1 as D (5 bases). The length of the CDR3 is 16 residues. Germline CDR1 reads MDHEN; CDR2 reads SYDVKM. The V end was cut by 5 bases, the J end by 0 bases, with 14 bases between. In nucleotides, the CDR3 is TGTGCCAGCAGTCCAGGGACTGGAGGCTCTGGAAACACCATATATTTT. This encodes CASSPGTGGSGNTIYF.